The 21 T cell receptor beta chains below were found in one sample sequenced in a study of control samples from healthy donors and cancer patients. Here immunoSEQ multiplex PCR was the method, and the copy in TCRdb shows in-frame clones only, minus some. The repertoire consists of around 170,000 clones, with more than 90% occurring once and the leading ten covering just over 1.4%. Sequencing used blood. These receptors were taken from a man between 25 and 39 years old in good health.

The chain has TRBV7-9 and TRBJ1-5, with unresolved D. Germline CDR1 is SEHNR and CDR2 is FQNEAQ (reference sequence). The CDR3 covers 12 residues. Between the trimmed V and J ends, which lost 1 base and 6 bases, there was a span of 4 bases. The DNA for the CDR3 is TGTGCCAGCAGCTTAGGTAGTCAGCCCCAGCATTTT. This codes for CASSLGSQPQHF.

The chain has TRBV10-2 and TRBJ2-2; D is possibly TRBD2 (6 bases). The germline V and J ends were trimmed by 2 bases and 6 bases, with 16 bases remaining between them. The CDR3 contains 16 residues. The germline V gene encodes CDR1 WSHSY and CDR2 SAAADI. CDR3 coding DNA: TGCGCCAGCAGTGAGCCCCTCTCCCCGGGGGCCGGGGAGCTGTTTTTT. It is translated as CASSEPLSPGAGELFF.

The chain couples TRBV6-1 to TRBJ1-1; no clear D. The CDR3 runs to 16 residues. Trimming shortened V by 0 bases and J by 0 bases, and 11 bases separated the two germline ends. CDR1 MNHNS and CDR2 SASEGT come from the germline V gene. CDR3 sequence reads: CASSEAPRRMNTEAFF. The CDR3 bases are TGTGCCAGCAGTGAAGCTCCCAGGCGCATGAACACTGAAGCTTTCTTT.

V is TRBV19 and J is TRBJ2-5; the D gene could be TRBD1 or TRBD2 (5 bases each). V was shortened by 5 bases and J by 1 base, with 17 bases between the two germline ends. The CDR3 length is 16 residues. CDR1 is LNHDA, CDR2 SQIVND, per germline (reference sequence). CDR3 DNA: TGTGCCAGTAGTGTCAATCCCTCGGGACCCCAAGAGACCCAGTACTTC. Protein product: CASSVNPSGPQETQYF.

This clone was picked up one time. V is TRBV5-8 and J is TRBJ2-5; a possible D gene is TRBD1 (5 bases). Germline CDR1 SGHTS, CDR2 YDEGEE. V shed 3 bases and J shed 4 bases, with 16 bases lying between them. CDR3 size: 15 residues. CDR3 protein: CASSWGIRPPETQYF. The CDR3 bases are TGTGCCAGCAGCTGGGGCATCCGTCCCCCAGAGACCCAGTACTTC. Filled out from reference TRBV5-8 and TRBJ2-5, the complete variable domain reads EAGVTQSPTHLIKTRGQQATLRCSPISGHTSVYWYQQALGLGLQFLLWYDEGEERNRGNFPPRFSGRQFPNYSSELNVNALELEDSALYLCASSWGIRPPETQYFGPGTRLLVL.

To note about this clone: The sample has other DNA sequences that encode this CDR3 too. This chain connects TRBV19 to TRBJ2-1; 7 nucleotides agree with TRBD2. The germline CDR1 and CDR2 sequences are LNHDA and SQIVND (reference sequence). This CDR3 spans 15 amino acids. The junction had 2 bases not matched to a gene; V was cut back by 3 bases and J by 0 bases. CDR3 DNA sequence: TGTGCCAGTAGTATGGGGGGGAGCTCCTACAATGAGCAGTTCTTC. Translating it yields CASSMGGSSYNEQFF. The whole variable domain, filled in from reference TRBV19 and TRBJ2-1, reads DGGITQSPKYLFRKEGQNVTLSCEQNLNHDAMYWYRQDPGQGLRLIYYSQIVNDFQKGDIAEGYSVSREKKESFPLTVTSAQKNPTAFYLCASSMGGSSYNEQFFGPGTRLTVL.

There are a few counts of this clone. The CDR3 DNA reads as TGTGCCAGCAGTATGGGACAGCTTCTGGTCTATGGCTACACCTTC. Amino acid sequence: CASSMGQLLVYGYTF. The chain uses TRBV6-6 and TRBJ1-2; 7 positions agree with TRBD1. CDR1 is MNHNY and CDR2 is SVGAGI in the germline V gene (reference sequence). The ends lost 5 bases at V and 4 bases at J; junction bases unmatched: 10. The CDR3 covers 15 residues.

The rearrangement joins TRBV19 to TRBJ1-2; TRBD1 might be the D (6 bases). There are 12 residues in the CDR3. Per the germline V gene, CDR1 is LNHDA and CDR2 is SQIVND (reference sequence). Trimming took off 6 bases at V and 8 bases at J, with 13 bases between the two ends. The CDR3, as DNA: TGTGCCAGTAGCCCAGGGACAATCGGCTACACCTTC. Translating gives CASSPGTIGYTF.

Turning to this clone: In this CDR3 the conserved last residue, phenylalanine or tryptophan, is missing, so a read error is likely. It is unclear where the CDR3 begins or ends on the DNA, so no DNA is shown, and the CDR3 is as TCRdb lists it. The V and J genes are TRBV9 and TRBJ2-7; TRBD2, the D gene given by the table, was not confirmed from the DNA. The CDR3 length is 12 residues, termini included. Germline V lookup: CDR1 SGDLS, CDR2 YYNGEE. The CDR3 sequence: CASSVTLPRVEP.

The chain links TRBV11-2 to TRBJ2-5; D is unclear. The germline V and J ends were trimmed by 7 bases and 5 bases, with 11 bases remaining between them. From germline, CDR1 is SGHAT and CDR2 FQNNGV. The CDR3 has 12 amino acids. The chain's CDR3 is CASTAYWETQYF. The CDR3 nucleotides are TGTGCCAGCACCGCGTATTGGGAGACCCAGTACTTC.

This chain links TRBV7-9 with TRBJ2-7; D uncertain. The CDR3 totals 11 residues. Looked up from germline, CDR1 is SEHNR and CDR2 is FQNEAQ (reference sequence). The V gene lost 3 bases and the J gene lost 3 bases, with 3 bases spanning the gap. CDR3 in amino acids: CASSFRYEQYF. CDR3 bases: TGTGCCAGCAGCTTCCGCTACGAGCAGTACTTC.

This clone was seen a single time. The chain links TRBV19 to TRBJ2-1; 8 bases agree with TRBD2. With 7 bases clipped from V and 8 bases from J, the junction kept 13 bases outside the gene matches. The CDR3 is 15 amino acids. From germline, CDR1 is LNHDA and CDR2 SQIVND (reference sequence). The CDR3, as DNA: TGTGCCAGTACCACCGGGACTAGGGCCTTCGATGAGCAGTTCTTC. This sequence encodes CASTTGTRAFDEQFF. Combining the CDR3 with reference TRBV19 and TRBJ2-1 gives the whole variable domain DGGITQSPKYLFRKEGQNVTLSCEQNLNHDAMYWYRQDPGQGLRLIYYSQIVNDFQKGDIAEGYSVSREKKESFPLTVTSAQKNPTAFYLCASTTGTRAFDEQFFGPGTRLTVL.

This clone was picked up one time. The chain recombines TRBV28 with TRBJ1-1, with D unresolved. CDR3 length: 12 amino acids. Trimming took 3 bases from V and 2 from J, leaving 4 bases between them. Germline CDR1 reads MDHEN; CDR2 reads SYDVKM. Here the CDR3 DNA reads TGTGCCAGCAGTTTTCGAAACACTGAAGCTTTCTTT. It yields the protein CASSFRNTEAFF.

The J gene is TRBJ1-2, the V gene TRBV4-2, with TRBD1 matching 9 bases. The junction had 3 bases not matched to a gene; V was cut back by 0 bases and J by 4 bases. The length of the CDR3 is 15 residues. Germline lookup yields CDR1 LGHNA and CDR2 YNFKEQ. As DNA, the CDR3 is TGTGCCAGCAGCCAAGAAGGACAGGGGCCCTATGGCTACACCTTC. Protein product: CASSQEGQGPYGYTF.

This rearrangement joins TRBV5-1 to TRBJ2-1; D ambiguous. Germline assignment: CDR1 SGHRS and CDR2 YFSETQ. CDR3 size: 13 residues. The ends were cut back, 0 bases at V and 9 bases at J, with 10 bases in the middle. CDR3 DNA: TGCGCCAGCAGCTTGGCCTTTGGCCCTGAGCAGTTCTTC. Translated, it gives CASSLAFGPEQFF.

The rearrangement joins TRBV6-5 to TRBJ2-7; no firm D call. V was pared by 5 bases and J by 0 bases, with 14 bases between. Germline values: CDR1 MNHEY, CDR2 SVGAGI. The CDR3 sequence is 15 residues long. The CDR3 coding sequence is TGTGCCAGCAGTCAACTTGGGGTCAGCTCCTACGAGCAGTACTTC. It specifies CASSQLGVSSYEQYF.

As concerns this clone: Germline is not matched at one junction end, which may reflect a read error. This rearrangement joins TRBV20-1 to TRBJ2-2; 7 bases agree with TRBD2. Per germline, CDR1 DFQATT and CDR2 SNEGSKA (reference sequence). This CDR3 contains 12 residues. The CDR3 DNA follows: TGCAGTGCTAGTCCGGATTGGACGGGGGGAATTTTT. Amino acid sequence: CSASPDWTGGIF.

A remark on this clone: One end of the junction does not line up with germline, which may come from a read error. The rearrangement joins TRBV7-8 to TRBJ1-2; 9 bases line up with TRBD1. Per the germline V gene, CDR1 is SGHVS and CDR2 is FQNEAQ. This CDR3 is built from 12 residues. This CDR3 reads CASSSSGTGLDF. CDR3 DNA sequence: TGTGCCAGCAGCTCGTCTGGGACAGGGCTTGACTTC.

The rearrangement links TRBV5-4 to TRBJ2-3; TRBD2 agrees at 11 bases. Trimming cost V 4 bases and J 2 bases; bases outside gene matches: 12. The CDR3 covers 18 residues. Germline CDR1 SGHNT, CDR2 YYREEE (reference sequence). In DNA, the CDR3 is TGTGCCAGCAGCCCCGGGGTGTCTAGCGGGGGGTCCACAGATACGCAGTATTTT. Its translation is CASSPGVSSGGSTDTQYF.

In its sample, this clone was seen a few times. V usage is TRBV2 and J usage is TRBJ1-6; 7 nucleotides line up with TRBD1. The CDR3 has 15 residues. Germline V gives CDR1 SNHLY, CDR2 FYNNEI. V was pared by 7 bases and J by 10 bases, with 13 bases of the junction left unmatched. The DNA for the CDR3 is TGTGCCAGCACCAGGAGGGAGGGGGCCGGGTCACCCCTCCACTTT. The encoded protein is CASTRREGAGSPLHF.

This clone was counted once. The V gene is TRBV9, the J gene TRBJ1-6; D unresolved. The CDR3 covers 14 residues. CDR1 and CDR2 from the germline V gene are SGDLS and YYNGEE. V lost 4 bases, J lost 7 bases, and 12 bases lay in between. CDR3 amino acids: CASSSAALNSPLHF. For the CDR3, the DNA is TGTGCCAGCAGCTCCGCCGCCCTCAATTCACCCCTCCACTTT.